This record looks at one TCR beta chain sequence and its context. Antigen specificity is unknown. The entry originates in a study of cytomegalovirus exposure and HLA in healthy donors. Background on the study: From about 179 million T cells, an earlier analysis saw some 120 million unique TCR beta sequences.

Study results and limitations: The productive fraction for most TCR beta V segments was about 87% or about 30% in an earlier analysis. Highly shared variants forming one cluster were likely a sequencing artifact.

Looked up from germline, CDR1 is SGDLS and CDR2 is YYNGEE. This CDR3 is 16 amino acids long. V lost 5 bases, J lost 7 bases, and 14 bases stayed unmatched. In the PCR, 60 Vbeta and 13 Jbeta primers were used. TCRdb keeps only in-frame clones here, not all; method: immunoSEQ multiplex PCR. Of 76,000 or so clones in the sample, around 70% were seen once. The clonotype was recovered from a middle-aged woman in good health and CMV-seropositive. J is TRBJ2-2 and V is TRBV9, with 7 nucleotides matching TRBD1. Sample: PBMCs. CDR3 in amino acids: CASRKNLKGGFGELFF. CDR3 in DNA: TGTGCCAGCAGGAAAAACCTAAAAGGGGGCTTCGGGGAGCTGTTTTTT.